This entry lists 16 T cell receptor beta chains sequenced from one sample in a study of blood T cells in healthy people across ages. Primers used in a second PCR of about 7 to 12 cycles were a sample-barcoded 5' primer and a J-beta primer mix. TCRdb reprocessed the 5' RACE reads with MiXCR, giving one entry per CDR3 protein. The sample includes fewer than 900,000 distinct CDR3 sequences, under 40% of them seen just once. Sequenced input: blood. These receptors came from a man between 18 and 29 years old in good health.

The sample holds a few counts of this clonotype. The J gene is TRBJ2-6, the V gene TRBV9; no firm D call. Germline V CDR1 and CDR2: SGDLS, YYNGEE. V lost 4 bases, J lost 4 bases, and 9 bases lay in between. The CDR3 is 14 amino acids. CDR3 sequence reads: CASSPPTGANVLTF. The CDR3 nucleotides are TGTGCCAGCAGCCCGCCGACCGGGGCCAACGTCCTGACTTTC. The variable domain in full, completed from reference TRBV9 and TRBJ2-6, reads DSGVTQTPKHLITATGQRVTLRCSPRSGDLSVYWYQQSLDQGLQFLIQYYNGEERAKGNILERFSAQQFPDLHSELNLSSLELGDSALYFCASSPPTGANVLTFGAGSRLTVL.

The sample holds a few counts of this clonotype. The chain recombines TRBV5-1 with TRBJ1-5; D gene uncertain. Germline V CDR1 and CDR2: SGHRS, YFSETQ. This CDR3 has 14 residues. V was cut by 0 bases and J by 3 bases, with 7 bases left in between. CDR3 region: CASSLGWTNQPQHF. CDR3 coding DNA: TGCGCCAGCAGCTTGGGGTGGACCAATCAGCCCCAGCATTTT. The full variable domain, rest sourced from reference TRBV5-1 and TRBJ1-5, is KAGVTQTPRYLIKTRGQQVTLSCSPISGHRSVSWYQQTPGQGLQFLFEYFSETQRNKGNFPGRFSGRQFSNSRSEMNVSTLELGDSALYLCASSLGWTNQPQHFGDGTRLSIL.

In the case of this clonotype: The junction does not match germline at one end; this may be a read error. CDR3 sequence reads: CASSGTSTETQYF. In DNA form, the CDR3 reads TGTGCCAGCAGCGGGACTAGCACAGAGACGCAGTATTTT. V and J are TRBV6-4 and TRBJ2-3; 9 bases map to TRBD2. The CDR3 spans 13 residues. The germline CDR1 and CDR2 sequences are MRHNA and SNTAGT.

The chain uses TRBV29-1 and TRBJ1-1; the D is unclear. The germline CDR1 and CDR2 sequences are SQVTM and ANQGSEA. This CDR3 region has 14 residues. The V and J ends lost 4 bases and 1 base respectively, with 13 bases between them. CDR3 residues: CSVASLWPNTEAFF. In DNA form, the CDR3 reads TGCAGCGTTGCCTCACTTTGGCCGAACACTGAAGCTTTCTTT.

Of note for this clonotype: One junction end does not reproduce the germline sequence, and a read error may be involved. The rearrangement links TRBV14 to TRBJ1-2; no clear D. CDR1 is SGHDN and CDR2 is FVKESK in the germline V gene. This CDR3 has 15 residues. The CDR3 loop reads CAGSPDALFHYGYTF. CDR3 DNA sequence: TGTGCCGGCAGCCCGGACGCCCTTTTCCACTATGGCTACACCTTC.

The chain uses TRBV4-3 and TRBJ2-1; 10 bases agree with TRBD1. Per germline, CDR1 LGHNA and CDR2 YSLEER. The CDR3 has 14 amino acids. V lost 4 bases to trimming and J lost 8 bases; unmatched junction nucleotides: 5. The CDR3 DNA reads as TGCGCCAGCAGCCTAGGGACAGGGGTGGATGAGCAGTTCTTC. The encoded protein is CASSLGTGVDEQFF.

The CDR3 protein is CASSSEPGDGNTIYF. The DNA of the CDR3 is TGTGCCAGCAGCTCAGAGCCCGGGGATGGAAACACCATATATTTT. The rearrangement joins TRBV7-2 to TRBJ1-3, with D unclear. V dropped 4 bases and J dropped 3 bases, with 13 bases sitting between them. The CDR3 contains 15 residues. Germline CDR1 reads SGHTA; CDR2 reads FQGNSA.

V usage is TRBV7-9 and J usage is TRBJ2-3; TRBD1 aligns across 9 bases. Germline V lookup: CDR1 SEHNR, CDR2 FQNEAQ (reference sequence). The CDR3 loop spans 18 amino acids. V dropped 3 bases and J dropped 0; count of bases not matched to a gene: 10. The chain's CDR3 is CASSFAIWTGESTDTQYF. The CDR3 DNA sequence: TGTGCCAGCAGCTTCGCCATATGGACAGGGGAAAGCACAGATACGCAGTATTTT.

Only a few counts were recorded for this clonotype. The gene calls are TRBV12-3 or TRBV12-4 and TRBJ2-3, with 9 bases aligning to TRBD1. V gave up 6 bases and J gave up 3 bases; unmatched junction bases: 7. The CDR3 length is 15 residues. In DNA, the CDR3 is TGTGCCAGCAGCCCCCGGGACAGGGAAACAGATACGCAGTATTTT. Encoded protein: CASSPRDRETDTQYF.

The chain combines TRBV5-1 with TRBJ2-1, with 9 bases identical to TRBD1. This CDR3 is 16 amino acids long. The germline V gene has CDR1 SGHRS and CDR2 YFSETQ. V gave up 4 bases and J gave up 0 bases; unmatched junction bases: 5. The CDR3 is CASSAGQGSSYNEQFF. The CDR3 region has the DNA TGCGCCAGCAGCGCTGGACAGGGGAGCTCCTACAATGAGCAGTTCTTC.

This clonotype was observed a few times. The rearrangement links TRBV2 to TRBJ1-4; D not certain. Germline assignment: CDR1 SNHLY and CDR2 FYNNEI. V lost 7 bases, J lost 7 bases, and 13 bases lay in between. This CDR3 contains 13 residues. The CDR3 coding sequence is TGTGCCAGCATCGGGCGGACCTCTGAAAAACTGTTTTTT. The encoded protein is CASIGRTSEKLFF.

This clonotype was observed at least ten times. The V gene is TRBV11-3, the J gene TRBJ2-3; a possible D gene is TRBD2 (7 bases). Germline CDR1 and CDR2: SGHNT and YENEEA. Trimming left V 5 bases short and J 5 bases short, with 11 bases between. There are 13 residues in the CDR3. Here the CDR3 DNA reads TGTGCCAGCAGCGCGAGGGGGGGAGATACGCAGTATTTT. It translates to CASSARGGDTQYF.

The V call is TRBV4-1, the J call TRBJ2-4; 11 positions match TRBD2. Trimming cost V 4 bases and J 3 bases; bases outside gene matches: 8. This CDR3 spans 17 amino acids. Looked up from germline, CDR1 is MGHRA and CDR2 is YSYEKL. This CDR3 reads CASSRITSGGSKNIQYF. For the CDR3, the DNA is TGCGCCAGCAGCCGCATAACTAGCGGGGGTAGCAAAAACATTCAGTACTTC.

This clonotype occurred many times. The DNA for the CDR3 is TGCAGTGCTAGAGATCAGCAGAAAATCAATCAGCCCCAGCATTTT. This translates into CSARDQQKINQPQHF. The chain employs TRBV20-1 and TRBJ1-5; D is undetermined. Germline V gives CDR1 DFQATT, CDR2 SNEGSKA (reference sequence). Trimming left V 0 bases short and J 3 bases short, with 12 bases between. This CDR3 contains 15 residues.

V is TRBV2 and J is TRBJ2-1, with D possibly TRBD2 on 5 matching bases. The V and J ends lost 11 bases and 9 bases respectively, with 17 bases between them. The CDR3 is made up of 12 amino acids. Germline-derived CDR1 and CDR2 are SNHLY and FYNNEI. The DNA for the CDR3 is TGTGCCGTCACTGAGAGGGCCAGTGAGCAGTTCTTC. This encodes CAVTERASEQFF.

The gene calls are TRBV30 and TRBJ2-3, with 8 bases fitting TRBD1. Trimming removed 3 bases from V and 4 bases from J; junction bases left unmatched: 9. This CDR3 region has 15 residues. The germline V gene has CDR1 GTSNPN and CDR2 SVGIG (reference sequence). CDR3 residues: CAWSVGPQGADTQYF. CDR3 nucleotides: TGTGCCTGGAGCGTTGGCCCACAGGGGGCAGATACGCAGTATTTT.